The 32 T cell receptor beta chains in this list originate from one sample, sequenced in a study of T cells in Graves' hyperthyroidism and ophthalmopathy. The CDR3 regions of TCR beta were amplified from RNA transcripts. During a first-round RT-PCR of the TCR CDR3, the HTBI primer set was used. TCRdb re-derived calls from the multiplex PCR reads in MiXCR, one entry per CDR3 protein. The sample yields around 500,000 distinct CDR3 sequences, about 22% seen once. Sequencing was done on a sample of blood. Receptors were obtained from a woman in her seventies with Graves' ophthalmopathy.

Ten or more counts support this clonotype. The rearrangement links TRBV30 to TRBJ2-3, with D possibly being TRBD2 (6 bases). Germline CDR1 GTSNPN, CDR2 SVGIG (reference sequence). V gave up 1 base and J gave up 2 bases, with 10 bases separating them. The CDR3 covers 14 residues. CDR3 DNA: TGTGCCTGGAGTGCGGCGGGATTCACAGATACGCAGTATTTT. It translates to CAWSAAGFTDTQYF.

J is TRBJ1-4 and V is TRBV20-1, with TRBD1 as a possible D gene (6 bases). Trimming stripped 6 bases from V and 3 bases from J, with 26 bases between. Looked up from germline, CDR1 is DFQATT and CDR2 is SNEGSKA (reference sequence). The CDR3 extends over 18 amino acids. The CDR3 DNA sequence: TGCAGTGCCCGAATGGGCAGGGGAATGGGAGGCGCTAATGAAAAACTGTTTTTT. Translated: CSARMGRGMGGANEKLFF.

This clonotype was seen only a few times. This chain uses TRBV7-8 with TRBJ2-1; the match to TRBD2 covers 11 bases. The DNA end is more similar to TRBJ2-7, so the J call may be wrong. CDR3 size: 14 residues. The V gene's germline CDR1 is SGHVS and CDR2 FQNEAQ. The CDR3 protein is CASSQTSGRYEQYF. DNA of the CDR3: TGTGCCAGCAGCCAAACTAGCGGGAGATATGAGCAGTACTTC.

The chain recombines TRBV30 with TRBJ1-1; D is perhaps TRBD1 (5 bases). CDR1 is GTSNPN and CDR2 is SVGIG in the germline V gene (reference sequence). There are 12 residues in the CDR3. Trimming removed 5 bases at V and 0 bases at J, with 7 bases between. The CDR3 reads CAWQDMNTEAFF. DNA for the CDR3: TGTGCCTGGCAGGACATGAACACTGAAGCTTTCTTT.

J is TRBJ1-1 and V is TRBV11-3, with 11 bases aligning to TRBD1. Trimming took 5 bases from V and 5 from J; bases not matched to a gene: 16. This CDR3 is built from 18 residues. The germline V gene encodes CDR1 SGHNT and CDR2 YENEEA. CDR3 region: CASSNRPGQGVMGTEAFF. The CDR3 DNA reads as TGTGCCAGCAGCAACCGACCGGGACAGGGGGTAATGGGGACTGAAGCTTTCTTT.

This clonotype came up many times. The V gene is TRBV6-1, the J gene TRBJ1-5; D is perhaps TRBD1 (6 bases). The germline gives CDR1 MNHNS, CDR2 SASEGT. Trimming pared 6 bases from V and 0 bases from J, leaving 12 bases between. This CDR3 comprises 15 residues. The DNA for the CDR3 is TGTGCCAGCAGCCCCGGGACACTTAGCAATCAGCCCCAGCATTTT. It specifies CASSPGTLSNQPQHF.

V and J are TRBV6-2 or TRBV6-3 and TRBJ2-6, with 9 bases lining up with TRBD1. This CDR3 comprises 18 residues. CDR1 is MNHEY and CDR2 is SVGEGT in the germline V gene. J was trimmed by 4 bases and V by 4 bases; bases with no gene match: 11. CDR3 sequence reads: CASSSAGTGNLGANVLTF. CDR3 sequence (DNA): TGTGCCAGCAGTTCAGCCGGGACAGGGAATCTAGGGGCCAACGTCCTGACTTTC.

This clonotype has just a few counts. The chain joins TRBV7-2 to TRBJ1-2; D unresolved. Looked up from germline, CDR1 is SGHTA and CDR2 is FQGNSA. The V gene lost 7 bases and the J gene lost 6 bases, with 15 bases spanning the gap. The CDR3 has 13 amino acids. CDR3 sequence: CASNLRMMNGYTF. CDR3 sequence (DNA): TGTGCCAGCAACCTAAGAATGATGAATGGCTACACCTTC.

This clonotype has a single count. CDR3 coding DNA: TGCAGTGCCCCCCATCGGGGAAACTATGGCTACACCTTC. It is translated as CSAPHRGNYGYTF. The gene calls are TRBV20-1 and TRBJ1-2; no definite D call. Germline CDR1 is DFQATT and CDR2 is SNEGSKA (reference sequence). The CDR3 is 13 residues long. The V and J ends lost 6 bases and 2 bases respectively, with 13 bases between them.

The gene calls are TRBV7-2 and TRBJ2-1; 7 bases fit TRBD2. Germline V gene data show CDR1 as SGHTA and CDR2 as FQGNSA. The CDR3 length is 15 residues. V was clipped by 2 bases and J by 7 bases; unmatched bases: 8. CDR3 sequence reads: CASSLWRELKNEQFF. The CDR3 nucleotides are TGTGCCAGCAGCTTATGGCGGGAGTTAAAGAATGAGCAGTTCTTC.

The sample holds many counts of this clonotype. The rearrangement joins TRBV14 to TRBJ1-1, with 9 bases matching TRBD1. V lost 5 bases to trimming and J lost 1 base; unmatched junction nucleotides: 5. The V gene's germline CDR1 is SGHDN and CDR2 FVKESK. The CDR3 spans 15 residues. CDR3 in amino acids: CASSLTGGGNTEAFF. In DNA form, the CDR3 reads TGTGCCAGCAGCTTAACAGGGGGCGGGAACACTGAAGCTTTCTTT.

This clonotype has a handful of counts. The J gene is TRBJ2-1, the V gene TRBV5-1; 10 nucleotides align to TRBD2. The V gene's germline CDR1 is SGHRS and CDR2 YFSETQ. V trimming: 0 bases; J trimming: 1 base; junction bases outside the gene matches: 4. This CDR3 comprises 17 residues. The CDR3 DNA sequence: TGCGCCAGCAGCTTGGATGCTAGCGGGAGTTCCTACAATGAGCAGTTCTTC. Its translation: CASSLDASGSSYNEQFF.

The sample holds many counts of this clonotype. The rearrangement joins TRBV6-1 to TRBJ1-5; D is possibly TRBD1 (6 bases). CDR3 length: 15 residues. Germline assignment: CDR1 MNHNS and CDR2 SASEGT. Trimming left V 6 bases short and J 6 bases short, with 18 bases between. CDR3 protein: CASRDTGTLGQPQHF. The CDR3, as DNA: TGTGCCAGCAGGGATACCGGGACATTAGGTCAGCCCCAGCATTTT.

This clonotype occurred a few times. The chain carries TRBV5-5 and TRBJ1-1; a possible D gene is TRBD1 (5 bases). V was pared by 2 bases and J by 1 base, with 12 bases between. The CDR3 covers 15 residues. Germline V lookup: CDR1 SGHKS, CDR2 YYEKEE (reference sequence). Here the CDR3 reads CASSFTGTGNTEAFF. In nucleotides, the CDR3 is TGTGCCAGCAGCTTTACCGGGACGGGGAACACTGAAGCTTTCTTT. The whole variable domain, remainder taken from reference TRBV5-5 and TRBJ1-1, is DAGVTQSPTHLIKTRGQQVTLRCSPISGHKSVSWYQQVLGQGPQFIFQYYEKEERGRGNFPDRFSARQFPNYSSELNVNALLLGDSALYLCASSFTGTGNTEAFFGQGTRLTVV.

This clonotype was recorded many times. CDR3 protein: CATSGGNTEAFF. The CDR3, as DNA: TGTGCCACCAGCGGGGGGAACACTGAAGCTTTCTTT. The rearrangement joins TRBV15 to TRBJ1-1, with a possible D match to TRBD1 (5 bases). The length of the CDR3 is 12 residues. Germline values: CDR1 LNHNV, CDR2 YYDKDF (reference sequence). V shed 5 bases and J shed 1 base, with 5 bases lying between them.

The rearrangement joins TRBV19 to TRBJ1-4, with 10 bases that match TRBD1. The CDR3 has 15 residues. In germline, CDR1 is LNHDA, CDR2 SQIVND (reference sequence). V was clipped by 5 bases and J by 10 bases; unmatched bases: 10. The CDR3 DNA reads as TGTGCCAGTAGTGCGGGGGACAGGGGCGGAGGAAAACTGTTTTTT. It yields the protein CASSAGDRGGGKLFF.

This clonotype was picked up a small number of times. This rearrangement joins TRBV6-1 to TRBJ1-1; 7 bases are shared with TRBD1. The CDR3 contains 15 residues. V lost 6 bases to trimming and J lost 7 bases; unmatched junction nucleotides: 14. Germline V CDR1 and CDR2: MNHNS, SASEGT. CDR3 nucleotide sequence: TGTGCCAGCAGCGAAACCTGGACAGGCCCGAGTGAAGCTTTCTTT. Protein product: CASSETWTGPSEAFF.

This clonotype was counted only a few times. The chain carries TRBV19 and TRBJ2-1; D may be TRBD1 (5 bases). The CDR3 has 14 amino acids. Germline lookup yields CDR1 LNHDA and CDR2 SQIVND (reference sequence). V gave up 4 bases and J gave up 8 bases, with 15 bases separating them. CDR3 nucleotides: TGTGCCAGTAGTAGAGGACAAGTAAGCTATGAGCAGTTCTTC. Amino acid sequence: CASSRGQVSYEQFF.

This clonotype was seen more than once but under ten times. This sequence joins TRBV18 and TRBJ1-2; no definite D call. The length of the CDR3 is 15 residues. The V end was cut by 0 bases, the J end by 6 bases, with 14 bases between. Germline-derived CDR1 and CDR2 are KGHSH and LQKENI. The chain's CDR3 is CASSPPRLSTDGYTF. CDR3 DNA: TGTGCCAGCTCACCACCGCGTCTTTCGACGGATGGCTACACCTTC.

With respect to this clonotype: The junction does not match germline at one end; this may be a read error. V usage is TRBV7-7 and J usage is TRBJ2-3; TRBD2 matches at 12 bases. In germline, CDR1 is SSHAT, CDR2 FNYEAQ (reference sequence). The CDR3 totals 20 residues. Written as DNA, the CDR3 is TGTGCTAGCAGCCCCGCTAGCGGGAGGGCCGGTTTTGGGTCCCAAGATACGCAGTATTTT. It codes for CASSPASGRAGFGSQDTQYF.

On this clonotype itself: A much larger clone lies a single base off, so this may be a read error. The chain recombines TRBV29-1 with TRBJ1-5, with a possible D match to TRBD1 (5 bases). Germline V CDR1 and CDR2: SQVTM, ANQGSEA. Trimming pared 4 bases from V and 1 base from J, leaving 11 bases between. This CDR3 spans 14 amino acids. The chain's CDR3 is CSVGDEGSNQPQHF. CDR3 DNA: TGCAGCGTTGGAGATGAGGGGAGCAATCAGCCCCAGCATTTT. Drawing the rest from reference TRBV29-1 and TRBJ1-5, the complete variable domain is SAVISQKPSRDICQRGTSLTIQCQVDSQVTMMFWYRQQPGQSLTLIATANQGSEATYESGFVIDKFPISRPNLTFSTLTVSNMSPEDSSIYLCSVGDEGSNQPQHFGDGTRLSIL.

This clonotype was seen repeatedly, ten times or more. The chain carries TRBV4-1 and TRBJ2-1, with a possible D match to TRBD1 (6 bases). This CDR3 is built from 15 residues. Germline-derived CDR1 and CDR2 are MGHRA and YSYEKL. The V gene lost 4 bases and the J gene lost 2 bases, with 12 bases spanning the gap. The CDR3 sequence: CASSLNREPYNEQFF. CDR3 bases: TGCGCCAGCAGCCTCAACAGGGAACCCTACAATGAGCAGTTCTTC.

At least ten counts were recorded for this clonotype. The chain has TRBV12-3 or TRBV12-4 and TRBJ2-1; perhaps TRBD2 as D (7 bases). Deletions cut 6 bases from V and 4 bases from J, with 13 bases between. The CDR3 loop spans 14 amino acids. The CDR3, as DNA: TGTGCCAGCAGACAGGGACTACCTTACAATGAGCAGTTCTTC. This sequence encodes CASRQGLPYNEQFF.

This clonotype has just a few counts. The chain uses TRBV30 and TRBJ1-1; no reliable D call. The CDR3 length is 14 residues. Germline CDR1 reads GTSNPN; CDR2 reads SVGIG (reference sequence). V was trimmed by 4 bases and J by 4 bases, leaving 16 bases between them. The CDR3: CAWTRLTRATEAFF. Written as DNA, the CDR3 is TGTGCCTGGACCCGCCTAACCCGGGCCACTGAAGCTTTCTTT.

The genes are TRBV7-6 and TRBJ2-3; 9 bases match TRBD2. The CDR3 consists of 17 residues. Germline-derived CDR1 and CDR2 are SGHVS and FNYEAQ. The V and J ends lost 6 bases and 0 bases, in that order; junction bases with no gene match: 10. CDR3 sequence reads: CASRSGTSWSSTDTQYF. CDR3 bases: TGTGCCAGCAGGTCCGGGACTAGCTGGTCTAGCACAGATACGCAGTATTTT.

Only a few counts were recorded for this clonotype. V is TRBV5-1 and J is TRBJ1-5; TRBD1 might be the D (6 bases). The CDR3 extends over 15 amino acids. From germline, CDR1 is SGHRS and CDR2 YFSETQ. V gave up 0 bases and J gave up 1 base, with 8 bases separating them. The CDR3 region is CASSLDGQSNQPQHF. CDR3 in DNA: TGCGCCAGCAGCTTGGACGGACAGAGCAATCAGCCCCAGCATTTT.

This clonotype was detected only a few times. The gene calls are TRBV6-2 or TRBV6-3 and TRBJ1-5; a possible D gene is TRBD1 (5 bases). CDR3 length: 14 amino acids. Trimming pared 4 bases from V and 4 bases from J, leaving 11 bases between. CDR1 MNHEY and CDR2 SVGEGT come from the germline V gene. The CDR3 coding sequence is TGTGCCAGCAGTTCGACACAGGAGAATCAGCCCCAGCATTTT. Translating it yields CASSSTQENQPQHF.

DNA of the CDR3: TGTGCCAGCAGCTCGGGTTGGGGTAATTCACCCCTCCACTTT. Amino acid sequence: CASSSGWGNSPLHF. The chain uses TRBV7-9 and TRBJ1-6; D call uncertain. The CDR3 is 14 residues long. Trimming left V 4 bases short and J 6 bases short, with 10 bases between. The germline gives CDR1 SEHNR, CDR2 FQNEAQ (reference sequence).

The rearrangement uses TRBV10-3 and TRBJ2-1, with 11 bases that match TRBD2. The germline V gene has CDR1 ENHRY and CDR2 SYGVKD. The CDR3 totals 14 residues. CDR3 nucleotides: TGTGCTACCAACGGGGCTAGCGGGAGGCTTGAGCAGTTCTTC. Amino acid sequence: CATNGASGRLEQFF.

The rearrangement links TRBV19 to TRBJ2-1; tentatively, D is TRBD1 (6 bases). This CDR3 has 15 residues. V was pared by 5 bases and J by 0 bases, with 11 bases between. Germline V gives CDR1 LNHDA, CDR2 SQIVND (reference sequence). The CDR3, as DNA: TGTGCCAGTAGTTACAGGGCAAGCTCCTACAATGAGCAGTTCTTC. This gives the protein CASSYRASSYNEQFF.

This sequence joins TRBV7-3 and TRBJ2-2; 11 nucleotides line up with TRBD2. Germline CDR1 reads SGHTA; CDR2 reads FQGTGA. CDR3 size: 19 residues. V dropped 0 bases and J dropped 1; count of bases not matched to a gene: 7. This CDR3 reads CASSLTGTSGRGNTGELFF. CDR3 DNA: TGTGCCAGCAGCTTAACCGGCACTAGCGGGAGAGGGAACACCGGGGAGCTGTTTTTT. The full variable domain, with the rest looked up from reference TRBV7-3 and TRBJ2-2, is GAGVSQTPSNKVTEKGKYVELRCDPISGHTALYWYRQSLGQGPEFLIYFQGTGAADDSGLPNDRFFAVRPEGSVSTLKIQRTERGDSAVYLCASSLTGTSGRGNTGELFFGEGSRLTVL.

The chain is built from TRBV4-3 and TRBJ2-1; 12 nucleotides align to TRBD2. V lost 1 base, J lost 9 bases, and 13 bases stayed unmatched. This CDR3 is 18 amino acids long. Germline CDR1 is LGHNA and CDR2 is YSLEER. The CDR3 bases are TGCGCCAGCAGCCAAGTTGGCTTTAGACTAGCGGGAGCGAGTGAGCAGTTCTTC. Its protein product is CASSQVGFRLAGASEQFF.